Listed here are 12 T cell receptor beta chains from one sample, sequenced in a study of T cells in localized non-small cell lung cancer. The data were produced by immunoSEQ multiplex PCR, yet TCRdb's version contains in-frame clones alone and is incomplete. The data hold 15,000 to 25,000 clones, with under 95% observed a single time. The sequencing used peripheral blood, collected before any cancer treatment. These receptors all stem from a male donor aged 60 or over with stage I squamous cell lung carcinoma.

V and J are TRBV9 and TRBJ2-1; 14 bases are shared with TRBD2. The trim removed 0 bases at V and 1 base at J, leaving 6 bases unmatched. Looked up from germline, CDR1 is SGDLS and CDR2 is YYNGEE. The CDR3 loop spans 19 amino acids. CDR3 sequence reads: CASSVGTSGRIKSYNEQFF. CDR3 nucleotide sequence: TGTGCCAGCAGCGTAGGGACTAGCGGGAGGATTAAATCCTACAATGAGCAGTTCTTC. Looking up the rest from reference TRBV9 and TRBJ2-1 gives the full variable domain: DSGVTQTPKHLITATGQRVTLRCSPRSGDLSVYWYQQSLDQGLQFLIQYYNGEERAKGNILERFSAQQFPDLHSELNLSSLELGDSALYFCASSVGTSGRIKSYNEQFFGPGTRLTVL.

The chain has TRBV2 and TRBJ2-5, with D hard to call. Per the germline V gene, CDR1 is SNHLY and CDR2 is FYNNEI. This CDR3 spans 12 amino acids. V was shortened by 5 bases and J by 0 bases, with 4 bases between the two germline ends. CDR3 coding DNA: TGTGCCAGCAGTCCGTACCAAGAGACCCAGTACTTC. Its translation: CASSPYQETQYF.

This chain uses TRBV7-9 with TRBJ1-1; D uncertain. This CDR3 region has 13 residues. V lost 7 bases, J lost 0 bases, and 9 bases lay in between. In germline, CDR1 is SEHNR, CDR2 FQNEAQ (reference sequence). CDR3 loop: CASTVLLNTEAFF. The CDR3 DNA reads TGTGCCAGCACCGTCCTCCTGAACACTGAAGCTTTCTTT.

The chain joins TRBV19 to TRBJ2-5; D possibly corresponds to TRBD2 (6 bases). CDR1 and CDR2 from the germline V gene are LNHDA and SQIVND (reference sequence). The V gene lost 1 base and the J gene lost 4 bases, with 7 bases spanning the gap. This CDR3 has 13 residues. The chain's CDR3 is CASSIAGGETQYF. DNA of the CDR3: TGTGCCAGTAGTATAGCCGGGGGAGAGACCCAGTACTTC.

The genes are TRBV9 and TRBJ2-2; perhaps TRBD2 as D (5 bases). Deletions cut 2 bases from V and 4 bases from J, with 9 bases between. The germline gives CDR1 SGDLS, CDR2 YYNGEE. The CDR3 contains 14 residues. Written as DNA, the CDR3 is TGTGCCAGCAGCGTCGCTGGGAGCACCGGGGAGCTGTTTTTT. Translated, it gives CASSVAGSTGELFF.

The genes are TRBV2 and TRBJ1-2; a possible D gene is TRBD1 (6 bases). This CDR3 is 16 amino acids long. The V end lost 7 bases, the J end lost 4 bases, and 22 bases lay between the germline ends. The germline V gene has CDR1 SNHLY and CDR2 FYNNEI. The chain's CDR3 is CASNRIRTEPSYGYTF. The CDR3 DNA reads as TGTGCCAGCAACAGGATACGGACAGAACCCTCCTATGGCTACACCTTC.

V gene TRBV7-2 combines with J gene TRBJ2-1, with TRBD2 identical over 11 bases. The CDR3 is 16 amino acids. The ends lost 1 base at V and 9 bases at J; junction bases unmatched: 8. Germline CDR1 reads SGHTA; CDR2 reads FQGNSA. This CDR3 is CASSLDSGTSGSEQFF. The CDR3 DNA reads TGTGCCAGCAGCTTAGATTCCGGGACTAGCGGTAGTGAGCAGTTCTTC. Supplemented by reference TRBV7-2 and TRBJ2-1, the full variable domain reads GAGVSQSPSNKVTEKGKDVELRCDPISGHTALYWYRQSLGQGLEFLIYFQGNSAPDKSGLPSDRFSAERTGGSVSTLTIQRTQQEDSAVYLCASSLDSGTSGSEQFFGPGTRLTVL.

The V gene is TRBV27, the J gene TRBJ2-7; 8 bases are a match to TRBD2. Trimming removed 11 bases from V and 1 base from J; junction bases left unmatched: 19. This CDR3 region has 17 residues. The germline V gene has CDR1 MNHEY and CDR2 SMNVEV (reference sequence). The CDR3 sequence: CARTAGVRVKWSYEQYF. CDR3 nucleotides: TGTGCCCGAACAGCGGGAGTTAGAGTCAAGTGGTCCTACGAGCAGTACTTC.

This chain connects TRBV5-1 to TRBJ2-1; D remains ambiguous. Per the germline V gene, CDR1 is SGHRS and CDR2 is YFSETQ. The CDR3 runs to 12 residues. Trimming left V 7 bases short and J 7 bases short, with 12 bases between. CDR3 DNA: TGCGCCAGCTCGCTGATAGGGAATGAGCAGTTCTTC. Encoded protein: CASSLIGNEQFF.

This chain connects TRBV28 to TRBJ1-2; 10 nucleotides agree with TRBD1. After removal of 3 bases from V and 6 bases from J, the junction contained 1 base not matched to a gene. Germline V gene lookup returns CDR1 MDHEN and CDR2 SYDVKM. The CDR3 has 13 residues. The chain's CDR3 is CASSLDRGNGYTF. CDR3 in DNA: TGTGCCAGCAGTTTGGACAGGGGGAATGGCTACACCTTC.

In this sample, this clone turned up once. The genes are TRBV19 and TRBJ2-7; 9 positions match TRBD1. This CDR3 is 17 amino acids long. CDR1 and CDR2 (germline): LNHDA, SQIVND (reference sequence). The V and J ends lost 5 bases and 6 bases, in that order; junction bases with no gene match: 17. The CDR3 region is CASSPPSRGQGGREQYF. CDR3 sequence (DNA): TGTGCCAGTAGTCCACCTTCCAGGGGACAGGGAGGGCGCGAGCAGTACTTC.

J is TRBJ2-3 and V is TRBV19, with 15 positions matching TRBD2. Germline V gene sequence: CDR1 LNHDA, CDR2 SQIVND (reference sequence). The length of the CDR3 is 18 residues. Trimming took 7 bases from V and 6 from J; bases not matched to a gene: 14. CDR3 bases: TGTGCCAGTACTCCGGGACTAGCGGGAGGTCGGATGTCGGATACGCAGTATTTT. Translating gives CASTPGLAGGRMSDTQYF.